Described below is a single T cell receptor beta chain sequence and its context. The CDR3 consists of 11 residues. Germline lookup yields CDR1 PRHDT and CDR2 FYEKMQ (reference sequence). V was pared by 2 bases and J by 5 bases, with 3 bases between. The sample is drawn from a study of blood T cell repertoires in COVID-19. Study overall: Specimens from acute and convalescent COVID-19 originated in the United States, Italy and Spain. PBMCs, B-cell-depleted T cells, or T cells were the source of the cDNA or gDNA that made up the material.

The study assigned cohorts using participant-reported clinical history. Some clones are missing from TCRdb's copy, which holds only in-frame ones; the method was immunoSEQ multiplex PCR. The sample holds about 250,000 clones; around 84% are singletons and the top ten take around 1.8%. Sequencing used PBMCs or T cells enriched from blood (not recorded which). This chain uses TRBV13 with TRBJ2-5; D not resolved. The sequence derives from a middle-aged man who had recovered from COVID-19. For the CDR3, the DNA is TGTGCCAGCAGCTTAAGCGAGACCCAGTACTTC. Translating it yields CASSLSETQYF.